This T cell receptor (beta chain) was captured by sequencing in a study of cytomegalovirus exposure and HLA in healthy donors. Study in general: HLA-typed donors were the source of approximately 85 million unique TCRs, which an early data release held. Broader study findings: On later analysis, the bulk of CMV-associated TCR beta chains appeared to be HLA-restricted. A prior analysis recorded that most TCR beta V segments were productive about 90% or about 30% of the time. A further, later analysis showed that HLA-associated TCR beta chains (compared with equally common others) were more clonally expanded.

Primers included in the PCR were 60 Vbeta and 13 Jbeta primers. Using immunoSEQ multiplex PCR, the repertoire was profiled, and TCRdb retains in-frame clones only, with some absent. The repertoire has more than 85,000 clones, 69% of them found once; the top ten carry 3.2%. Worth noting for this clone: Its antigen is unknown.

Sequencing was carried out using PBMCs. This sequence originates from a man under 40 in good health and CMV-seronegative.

CDR3 sequence (DNA): TGTGCTAGTGGTTCTGGCCTGGGACAGGGTGGCCGCGAGCAGTACTTC. This encodes CASGSGLGQGGREQYF. J is TRBJ2-7 and V is TRBV12-5; TRBD1 matches 9 bases. The CDR3 contains 16 residues. Trimming took 4 bases from V and 6 from J; bases not matched to a gene: 13. Germline V gives CDR1 LGHNT, CDR2 FRNRAP.